The 14 T cell receptor beta chains below were found in one sample sequenced in a study of cytomegalovirus exposure and HLA in healthy donors. The PCR employed 60 Vbeta primers together with 13 Jbeta primers. Sequencing was performed with immunoSEQ multiplex PCR; in TCRdb, only in-frame clones are kept and a portion is missing. The data contain about 73,000 clones, roughly 71% of them seen just once; the ten biggest clones take up 9.5% to 15%. Sequencing was done on a sample of PBMCs. These receptor sequences come from a man in his 70s in good health and CMV-seronegative.

The genes are TRBV27 and TRBJ2-7; 7 positions agree with TRBD1. V gave up 3 bases and J gave up 5 bases; unmatched junction bases: 7. CDR1 and CDR2 (germline): MNHEY, SMNVEV (reference sequence). This CDR3 comprises 14 residues. The CDR3 DNA reads TGTGCCAGCAGTTTTGGAGACAGGGCGCACGAGCAGTACTTC. This sequence encodes CASSFGDRAHEQYF.

In its sample, this clone was seen a few times. The J gene is TRBJ2-7, the V gene TRBV5-4, with D uncertain. Trimming removed 0 bases at V and 3 bases at J, with 10 bases between. From germline, CDR1 is SGHNT and CDR2 YYREEE (reference sequence). This CDR3 has 14 amino acids. CDR3 region: CASSLAGNYYEQYF. CDR3 DNA sequence: TGTGCCAGCAGCTTGGCCGGTAACTACTACGAGCAGTACTTC.

A word on this clone: The identical CDR3 is also encoded by other nucleotide sequences in the sample. The V call is TRBV18, the J call TRBJ2-5; no clear D. V was cut by 6 bases and J by 1 base, with 9 bases left in between. This CDR3 has 13 amino acids. From germline, CDR1 is KGHSH and CDR2 LQKENI. The CDR3 nucleotides read TGTGCCAGCTCGCCAACCAGCCAAGAGACCCAGTACTTC. Protein product: CASSPTSQETQYF.

This sequence joins TRBV5-1 and TRBJ2-5, with 8 bases lining up with TRBD1. The CDR3 covers 14 residues. Germline values: CDR1 SGHRS, CDR2 YFSETQ. The junction had 4 bases not matched to a gene; V was cut back by 2 bases and J by 4 bases. The CDR3 region is CASSFTGGGETQYF. The CDR3 bases are TGCGCCAGCAGCTTTACAGGGGGAGGAGAGACCCAGTACTTC.

The rearrangement joins TRBV11-3 to TRBJ1-3; D uncertain. Trimming removed 5 bases from V and 2 bases from J, with 16 bases in between. Germline V gene sequence: CDR1 SGHNT, CDR2 YENEEA. This CDR3 contains 16 residues. The CDR3 reads CASSHLGEFAGNTIYF. The DNA for the CDR3 is TGTGCCAGCAGCCACCTGGGCGAATTCGCTGGAAACACCATATATTTT. Full variable domain (rest looked up from reference TRBV11-3 and TRBJ1-3): EAGVVQSPRYKIIEKKQPVAFWCNPISGHNTLYWYLQNLGQGPELLIRYENEEAVDDSQLPKDRFSAERLKGVDSTLKIQPAELGDSAVYLCASSHLGEFAGNTIYFGEGSWLTVV.

The chain couples TRBV6-5 to TRBJ2-7, with D possibly TRBD2 on 6 matching bases. Deletions cut 7 bases from V and 3 bases from J, with 16 bases between. The germline gives CDR1 MNHEY, CDR2 SVGAGI. This CDR3 has 14 amino acids. The CDR3 spells CASKAGGELYEQYF. The CDR3 DNA is TGTGCCAGCAAGGCCGGAGGGGAGCTCTACGAGCAGTACTTC.

The V gene is TRBV13, the J gene TRBJ1-5, with D hard to call. Trimming left V 0 bases short and J 1 base short, with 7 bases between. Germline CDR1 PRHDT, CDR2 FYEKMQ (reference sequence). The CDR3 runs 15 residues. The CDR3 here is CASSLGTSSNQPQHF. The CDR3 DNA follows: TGTGCCAGCAGCTTAGGGACATCGAGCAATCAGCCCCAGCATTTT.

The chain joins TRBV7-2 to TRBJ2-1, with 13 positions matching TRBD2. Germline V gives CDR1 SGHTA, CDR2 FQGNSA. The CDR3 totals 16 residues. J gave up 4 bases and V 4 bases, and 4 bases lay outside the gene matches. The CDR3 DNA follows: TGTGCCAGCAGCTCGACACTAGCGGGAGGGTACAATGAGCAGTTCTTC. This translates into CASSSTLAGGYNEQFF.

Note on this clone: Only one base separates this from a far larger clonotype, so it likely reflects a read error. V gene TRBV11-2 combines with J gene TRBJ2-7; D uncertain. The germline V and J ends were trimmed by 5 bases and 0 bases, with 11 bases remaining between them. The CDR3 length is 14 residues. The germline gives CDR1 SGHAT, CDR2 FQNNGV. The CDR3 reads CASSPSRGSYEQYF. CDR3 sequence (DNA): TGTGCCAGCAGCCCAAGCCGCGGCTCCTACGAGCAGTACTTC.

The chain carries TRBV27 and TRBJ1-6, with a tentative D call TRBD1 (5 bases). The CDR3 covers 16 residues. Per the germline V gene, CDR1 is MNHEY and CDR2 is SMNVEV (reference sequence). V gave up 5 bases and J gave up 6 bases, with 17 bases separating them. CDR3 in amino acids: CASSEGQGSGNSPLHF. CDR3 nucleotides: TGTGCCAGCAGTGAAGGCCAGGGATCGGGTAATTCACCCCTCCACTTT.

The chain has TRBV18 and TRBJ1-5, with D possibly matching TRBD1 (5 bases). The V gene lost 2 bases and the J gene lost 4 bases, with 12 bases spanning the gap. Germline V lookup: CDR1 KGHSH, CDR2 LQKENI. The CDR3 covers 15 residues. The CDR3 nucleotides read TGTGCCAGCTCACCAGTTGGGGCAAATAATCAGCCCCAGCATTTT. It specifies CASSPVGANNQPQHF.

For the CDR3, the DNA is TGTGCCAGCAATGTGGACAGGGGGTTTTTCGATGAGCAGTTCTTC. Encoded protein: CASNVDRGFFDEQFF. V is TRBV7-8 and J is TRBJ2-1; 10 bases agree with TRBD1. The V gene's germline CDR1 is SGHVS and CDR2 FQNEAQ. The CDR3 length is 15 residues. Losses at the gene ends were 7 bases for V and 8 bases for J; bases not matched to a gene: 11.

The V gene is TRBV11-1, the J gene TRBJ2-4, with D perhaps TRBD1 (6 bases). The CDR3 consists of 14 residues. CDR1 is SGHAT, CDR2 FQDESV, per germline (reference sequence). Trimming removed 2 bases at V and 5 bases at J, with 10 bases between. CDR3 coding DNA: TGTGCCAGCAGCTTATGGACAGATGAAAACATTCAGTACTTC. As protein: CASSLWTDENIQYF.

A word on this clone: One junction end disagrees with the germline gene, perhaps due to a read error. The chain has TRBV11-2 and TRBJ1-1, with D perhaps TRBD1 (6 bases). Germline CDR1 and CDR2: SGHAT and FQNNGV. This CDR3 comprises 14 residues. CDR3 sequence reads: CASRLGGLNTEAFF. The CDR3 coding sequence is TGTGCCAGCAGGTTAGGGGGACTTAACACTGAAGCTTTCTTT.